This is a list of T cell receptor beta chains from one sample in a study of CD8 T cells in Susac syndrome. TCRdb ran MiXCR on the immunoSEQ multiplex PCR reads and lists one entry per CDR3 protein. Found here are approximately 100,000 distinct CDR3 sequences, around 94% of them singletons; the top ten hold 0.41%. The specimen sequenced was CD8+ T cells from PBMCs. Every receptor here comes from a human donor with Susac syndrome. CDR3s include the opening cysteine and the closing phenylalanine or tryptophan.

CDR3aa: CASSLGQSYGYTF; v_gene: TRBV12-3/TRBV12-4; j_gene: TRBJ1-2
CDR3aa: CALEGPRDRVTLPYGYTF; v_gene: TRBV30; j_gene: TRBJ1-2
CDR3aa: CASSQEESPELFF; v_gene: TRBV4-3; j_gene: TRBJ2-2
CDR3aa: CASSPSNRGAFNYGYTF; v_gene: TRBV12-3/TRBV12-4; j_gene: TRBJ1-2
CDR3aa: CASSPGTGPNYGYTF; v_gene: TRBV12-3/TRBV12-4; j_gene: TRBJ1-2
CDR3aa: CASGLRQVNTEAFF; v_gene: TRBV4-1; j_gene: TRBJ1-1
CDR3aa: CASSVGFRANVLTF; v_gene: TRBV9; j_gene: TRBJ2-6
CDR3aa: CASSVPKDRQGSGANVLTF; v_gene: TRBV9; j_gene: TRBJ2-6
CDR3aa: CASTATGSMNTEAFF; v_gene: TRBV19; j_gene: TRBJ1-1
CDR3aa: CASSLVTWDHNEQFF; v_gene: TRBV5-1; j_gene: TRBJ2-1
CDR3aa: CSVDQSRDRGADTEAFF; v_gene: TRBV29-1; j_gene: TRBJ1-1
CDR3aa: CASSIYGGADNEQFF; v_gene: TRBV19; j_gene: TRBJ2-1
CDR3aa: CASSQGGTGTYEQYF; v_gene: TRBV4-1; j_gene: TRBJ2-7
CDR3aa: CSARDRDRSSYEQYF; v_gene: TRBV20-1; j_gene: TRBJ2-7
CDR3aa: CASSPSGTSGNTIYF; v_gene: TRBV9; j_gene: TRBJ1-3
CDR3aa: CASRKKGFYNEQFF; v_gene: TRBV6-2/TRBV6-3; j_gene: TRBJ2-1
CDR3aa: CATMRSRGGTDTQYF; v_gene: TRBV15; j_gene: TRBJ2-3
CDR3aa: CASSEVGGGGAQETQYF; v_gene: TRBV2; j_gene: TRBJ2-5
CDR3aa: CASSNGQPRGEQYF; v_gene: TRBV6-5; j_gene: TRBJ2-7
CDR3aa: CASSSQGYEQFF; v_gene: TRBV12-3/TRBV12-4; j_gene: TRBJ2-1
CDR3aa: CASSNFGTSGVEQYF; v_gene: TRBV7-2; j_gene: TRBJ2-7
CDR3aa: CASSWGPGYNEQFF; v_gene: TRBV7-3; j_gene: TRBJ2-1
CDR3aa: CASSLLAGTHEQYF; v_gene: TRBV7-8; j_gene: TRBJ2-7
CDR3aa: CASSPTPSISNQPQHF; v_gene: TRBV9; j_gene: TRBJ1-5
CDR3aa: CASSLNPSSSYNSPLHF; v_gene: TRBV7-6; j_gene: TRBJ1-6
CDR3aa: CASSGQTTGPYNEQFF; v_gene: TRBV12-3/TRBV12-4; j_gene: TRBJ2-1
CDR3aa: CASSIDRTGGRGYTF; v_gene: TRBV19; j_gene: TRBJ1-2
CDR3aa: CATWPGTFVSYEQYF; v_gene: TRBV10-2; j_gene: TRBJ2-7
CDR3aa: CASSLQGASPLHF; v_gene: TRBV7-3; j_gene: TRBJ1-6
CDR3aa: CASSIVDRGNTEAFF; v_gene: TRBV19; j_gene: TRBJ1-1
CDR3aa: CASSFGEDNEQFF; v_gene: TRBV27; j_gene: TRBJ2-1
CDR3aa: CASSPAEGNQPQHF; v_gene: TRBV6-6; j_gene: TRBJ1-5
CDR3aa: CASSFLGAYEQYF; v_gene: TRBV6-1; j_gene: TRBJ2-7
CDR3aa: CASNSGGSANTGELFF; v_gene: TRBV9; j_gene: TRBJ2-2
CDR3aa: CASSAPRAGGFNSDEQFF; v_gene: TRBV9; j_gene: TRBJ2-1
CDR3aa: CASSFGDNEETQYF; v_gene: TRBV5-1; j_gene: TRBJ2-5
CDR3aa: CATSDSLGDTEMGNHQPQHF; v_gene: TRBV24-1; j_gene: TRBJ1-5
CDR3aa: CSAETGKDLNEQYF; v_gene: TRBV29-1; j_gene: TRBJ2-7
CDR3aa: CASSPRQGNEAFF; v_gene: TRBV3-1; j_gene: TRBJ1-1
CDR3aa: CSARTGINEQFF; v_gene: TRBV20-1; j_gene: TRBJ2-1
CDR3aa: CASSEGDRGNGNQPQHF; v_gene: TRBV9; j_gene: TRBJ1-5
CDR3aa: CASGHPGSEQYF; v_gene: TRBV7-9; j_gene: TRBJ2-7
CDR3aa: CASRTGADYNEQFF; v_gene: TRBV18; j_gene: TRBJ2-1
CDR3aa: CASSQVWTSGGKTQYF; v_gene: TRBV3-1; j_gene: TRBJ2-5
CDR3aa: CASSLQGAPPRGEQFF; v_gene: TRBV9; j_gene: TRBJ2-1
CDR3aa: CASSLIPDETGELFF; v_gene: TRBV5-1; j_gene: TRBJ2-2
CDR3aa: CASSKGGGEQYF; v_gene: TRBV13; j_gene: TRBJ2-7
CDR3aa: CSAQGQEDQPQHF; v_gene: TRBV20-1; j_gene: TRBJ1-5